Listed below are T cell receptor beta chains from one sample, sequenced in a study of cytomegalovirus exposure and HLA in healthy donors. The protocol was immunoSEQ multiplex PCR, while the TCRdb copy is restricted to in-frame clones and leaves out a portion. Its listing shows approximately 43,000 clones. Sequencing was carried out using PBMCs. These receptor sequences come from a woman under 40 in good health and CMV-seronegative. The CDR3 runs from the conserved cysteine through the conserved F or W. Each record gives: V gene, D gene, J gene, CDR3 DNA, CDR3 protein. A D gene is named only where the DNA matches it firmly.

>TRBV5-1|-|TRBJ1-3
TGCGCCAGCAGCTTGGGAGGGGGCTCTGGAAACACCATATATTTT
CASSLGGGSGNTIYF
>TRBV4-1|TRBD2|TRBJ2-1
TGCGCCAGCAGCCAAGAAGCGGGAGGGCCATGGGAGCAGTTCTTC
CASSQEAGGPWEQFF
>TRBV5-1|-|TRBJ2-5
TGCGCCAGCAGCCTGGTCACTGGACTCCAAGAGACCCAGTACTTC
CASSLVTGLQETQYF
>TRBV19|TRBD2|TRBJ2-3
TGTGCCAGTAGTAGGGGACTAGCGGGGCCCTGGGGTACGCAGTATTTT
CASSRGLAGPWGTQYF
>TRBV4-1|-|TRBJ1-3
TGCGCCAGCAGCCAAGACCCCAGGGGCTCTGGAAACACCATATATTTT
CASSQDPRGSGNTIYF
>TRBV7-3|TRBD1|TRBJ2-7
TGTGCCAGCAGCTCCCGGACAGGATCAAACGAGCAGTACTTC
CASSSRTGSNEQYF
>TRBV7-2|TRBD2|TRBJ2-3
TGTGCCAGCAGCCAGCGGGACTTGGGGGGGACGCAGTATTTT
CASSQRDLGGTQYF
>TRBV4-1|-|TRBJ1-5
TGCGCCAGCAGCCAACCTGTGAGGGATGGCAATCAGCCCCAGCATTTT
CASSQPVRDGNQPQHF
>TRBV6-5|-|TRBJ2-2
TGTGCCAGCAGTTACCTAAACGGGGCCGGGGAGCTGTTTTTT
CASSYLNGAGELFF
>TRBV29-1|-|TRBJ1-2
TGCAGCGTTGTACCCGGGGACTATGGCTACACCTTC
CSVVPGDYGYTF
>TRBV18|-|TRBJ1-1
TGTGCCAGCTCACAGGCAGGGGACACTGAAGCTTTCTTT
CASSQAGDTEAFF
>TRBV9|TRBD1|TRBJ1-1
TGTGCCAGCAGCGGGACAGGGCAGAACACTGAAGCTTTCTTT
CASSGTGQNTEAFF
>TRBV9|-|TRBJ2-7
TGTGCCAGCAGCGAGCAACAGGGTGGCTCTGCCGAGCAGTACTTC
CASSEQQGGSAEQYF
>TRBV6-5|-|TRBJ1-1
TGTGCCAGCACCCGAGGGAGGGGGGACACTGAAGCTTTCTTT
CASTRGRGDTEAFF
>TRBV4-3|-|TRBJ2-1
TGCGCCAGCAGCCAAGGGGGAGCCGAGGGCTCCTACAATGAGCAGTTCTTC
CASSQGGAEGSYNEQFF
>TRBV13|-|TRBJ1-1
TGTGCCAGCAGCCTCCTCTTGGGGAGCCCTGAAGCTTTCTTT
CASSLLLGSPEAFF
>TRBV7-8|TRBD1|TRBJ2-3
TGTGCCAGCAGCCCCCAGGGGGCCGCAGATACGCAGTATTTT
CASSPQGAADTQYF
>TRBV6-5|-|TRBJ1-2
TGTGCCAGCACCTCGGACAGCTATGGCTACACCTTC
CASTSDSYGYTF
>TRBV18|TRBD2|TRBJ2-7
TGTGCCAGCCGCGGGACTAGCGAAACGTTTGAGCAGTACTTC
CASRGTSETFEQYF
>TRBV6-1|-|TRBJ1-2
TGTGCCAGCAGTGCGACCTACAGGGCCAACGGCTACACCTTC
CASSATYRANGYTF
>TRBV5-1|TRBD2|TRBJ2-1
TGCGCCAGCAGCTTGGCCTTAGCGGGAGGGAGCTCCTACAATGAGCAGTTCTTC
CASSLALAGGSSYNEQFF
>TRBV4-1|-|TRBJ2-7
TGCGCCAGCAGCTCACACCCATACGTTGTCGAGCAGTACTTC
CASSSHPYVVEQYF
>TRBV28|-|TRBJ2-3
TGTGCCAGCAGAGTGGGACTCAGGTGGGGATTGAGATTACAAAAGGATACGCAGTATTTT
CASRVGLRWGLRLQKDTQYF
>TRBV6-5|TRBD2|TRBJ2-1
TGTGCCAGCAGTTACTCCTCTGGACTAGCCGTTGAGCAGTTCTTC
CASSYSSGLAVEQFF
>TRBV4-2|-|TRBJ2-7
TGTGCCAGCAGCCAAGAGGGAAGCGGGTCCCCCTACGAGCAGTACTTC
CASSQEGSGSPYEQYF
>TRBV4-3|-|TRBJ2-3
TGCGCCAGCAGCTTAAATGGGGGGACGGCAACAGATACGCAGTATTTT
CASSLNGGTATDTQYF
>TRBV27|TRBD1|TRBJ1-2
TGTGCCAGCAGCTCATCAGGGGGTGGTAATGGCTACACCTTC
CASSSSGGGNGYTF
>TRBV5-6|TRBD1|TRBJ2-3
TGTGCCAGCAGCTCTCCGGGACAGGGGTCAGATACGCAGTATTTT
CASSSPGQGSDTQYF
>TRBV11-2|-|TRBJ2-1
TGTGCCAGCAGCTTAGATAGACAGGCGCAGTTCTTC
CASSLDRQAQFF
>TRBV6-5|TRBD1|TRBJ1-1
TGTGCCAGCAGTTACAGGGACAGGAAGCCTGAAGCTTTCTTT
CASSYRDRKPEAFF
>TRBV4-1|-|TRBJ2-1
TGCGCCAGCAGCCAGGGGGGCAATGAGCAGTTCTTC
CASSQGGNEQFF
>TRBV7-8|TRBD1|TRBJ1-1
TGTGCCAGCAGCTTAGCCCAGGGGGCGCGCACTGAAGCTTTCTTT
CASSLAQGARTEAFF
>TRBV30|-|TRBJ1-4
TGTGCCTGCCTGGGGCGGGGGGCAGGTGAAAAACTGTTTTTT
CACLGRGAGEKLFF
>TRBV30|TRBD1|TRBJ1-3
TGTGCCTGGTGGACAGGGGGGAACACCATATATTTT
CAWWTGGNTIYF
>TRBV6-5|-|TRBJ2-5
TGTGCCAGCAGATTGACAGGCCAAGAGACCCAGTACTTC
CASRLTGQETQYF
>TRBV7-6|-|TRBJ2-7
TGTGCCAGCAGCTCTCATCGGGGCGAGCAGTACTTC
CASSSHRGEQYF
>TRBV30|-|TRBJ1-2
TGTGCCTGGCACCCCCCACAGAGGGTCGGCTACACCTTC
CAWHPPQRVGYTF
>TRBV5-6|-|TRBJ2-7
TGTGCCAGCAGCTTTCAGGTTCTCTACGAGCAGTACTTC
CASSFQVLYEQYF
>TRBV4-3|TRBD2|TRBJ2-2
TGCGCCAGCAGCCAAGAAGATCCGGGAGGGGGAGGCCGGGAGCTGTTTTTT
CASSQEDPGGGGRELFF
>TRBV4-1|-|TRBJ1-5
TGCGCCAGCAGCCAAGTCGGGCAGCCCCAGCATTTT
CASSQVGQPQHF
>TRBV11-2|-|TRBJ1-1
TGTGCCAGCAGCTTAGCGGGGGGCACTGAAGCTTTCTTT
CASSLAGGTEAFF
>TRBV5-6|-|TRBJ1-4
TGTGCCAGCAGTGACGACATGGGTGTGGTGTTTTTT
CASSDDMGVVFF
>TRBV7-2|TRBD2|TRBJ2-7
TGTGCCAGCAGCTTAGAGGGGACTAGCGGGAAGGTCAACGAGCAGTACTTC
CASSLEGTSGKVNEQYF
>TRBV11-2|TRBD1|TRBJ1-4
TGTGCCAGCAGCCCCGGGACAGGGTGGGTGTTTTTT
CASSPGTGWVFF
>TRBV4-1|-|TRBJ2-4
TGCGCCAGCAGCCAAGTTCCTAGCGTAGCCAAAAACATTCAGTACTTC
CASSQVPSVAKNIQYF
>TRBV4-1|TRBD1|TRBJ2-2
TGCGCCAGCAGCCAAGAAATGAGGGGGCCGGGCGGGGAGCTGTTTTTT
CASSQEMRGPGGELFF
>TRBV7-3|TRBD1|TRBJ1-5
TGTGCCAGCAGCTTTGGGACAGGGAATCAGCCCCAGCATTTT
CASSFGTGNQPQHF
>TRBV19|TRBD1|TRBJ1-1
TGTGCCAGCAGAAGGAAGGGGGCAGGGAAGTTGATGCACACTGAAGCTTTCTTT
CASRRKGAGKLMHTEAFF
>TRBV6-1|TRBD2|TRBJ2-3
TGTGCCAGCAGTGAGCGAGCTAGCGGGCACACAGATACGCAGTATTTT
CASSERASGHTDTQYF
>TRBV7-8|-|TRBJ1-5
TGTGCCAGCACCCAGGGAAGGTGGAGCAATCAGCCCCAGCATTTT
CASTQGRWSNQPQHF
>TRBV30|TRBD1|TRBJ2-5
TGTGCCTCAGGACAGGGGGCTTTTGAGACCCAGTACTTC
CASGQGAFETQYF
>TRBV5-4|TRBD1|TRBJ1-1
TGTGCCAGCAGCATACGACAGGGGGAAGAAGCTTTCTTT
CASSIRQGEEAFF
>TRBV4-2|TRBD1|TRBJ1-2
TGTGCCAGCAGCCAAGAATCGACAGGGGGAGGCTACACCTTC
CASSQESTGGGYTF
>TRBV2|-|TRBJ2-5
TGTGCCAGCAGTGAATCCCGAGGACTAAAAGAGACCCAGTACTTC
CASSESRGLKETQYF
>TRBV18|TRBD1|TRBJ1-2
TGTGCCAGCTCACCACCGGAACAGGGGCCTGGCTACACCTTC
CASSPPEQGPGYTF
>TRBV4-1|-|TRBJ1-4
TGCGCCAGCAGCCAAGTGGTTAACGGGAATGAAAAACTGTTTTTT
CASSQVVNGNEKLFF
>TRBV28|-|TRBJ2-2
TGTGCCAGCGGGAGAATGAACACCGGGGAGCTGTTTTTT
CASGRMNTGELFF
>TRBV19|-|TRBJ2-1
TGTGCCAGTAGTATAGTTGGAGGCAGTAGCTCCTACAATGAGCAGTTCTTC
CASSIVGGSSSYNEQFF
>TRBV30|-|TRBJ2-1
TGTGCCTGGAGTAGAGTCCCCGACAATGAGCAGTTCTTC
CAWSRVPDNEQFF
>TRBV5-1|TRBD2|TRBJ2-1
TGCGCCAGCAGCTTGGGGCTAGCGGGAATATTCGATGAGCAGTTCTTC
CASSLGLAGIFDEQFF